The 22 T cell receptor beta chains reported below all come from one sample, sequenced in a study of blood T cells in healthy people across ages. Sample-barcoded 5' priming and a J-beta primer mix drove a second PCR of 7 to 11 cycles. MiXCR, run by TCRdb on the 5' RACE reads, gives a single entry per CDR3 protein. Here the sample spans some 1.6 million distinct CDR3 sequences, almost 35% being singletons. The sequencing input was blood. These receptors all stem from a woman aged 25 to 45 in good health.

The chain has TRBV6-1 and TRBJ2-7, with D perhaps TRBD2 (5 bases). The germline gives CDR1 MNHNS, CDR2 SASEGT. There are 15 residues in the CDR3. V shed 8 bases and J shed 2 bases, with 19 bases lying between them. Here the CDR3 DNA reads TGTGCCAGCCAACGGACGGCTACTAGAACCTACGAGCAGTACTTC. This sequence encodes CASQRTATRTYEQYF.

This clonotype was counted once. The chain employs TRBV2 and TRBJ1-1, with D possibly matching TRBD1 (5 bases). Trimming stripped 6 bases from V and 7 bases from J, with 15 bases between. The CDR3 is 13 amino acids. Per germline, CDR1 SNHLY and CDR2 FYNNEI. CDR3 loop: CASSGLGAYEAFF. The CDR3, as DNA: TGTGCCAGCAGCGGATTAGGGGCCTATGAAGCTTTCTTT.

Comments on this clonotype: The CDR3 does not close with the conserved phenylalanine or tryptophan, likely indicating a read error. The chain couples TRBV24-1 to TRBJ2-1; D ambiguous. Germline-derived CDR1 and CDR2 are KGHDR and SFDVKD. The CDR3 loop spans 16 amino acids. The V end lost 2 bases, the J end lost 2 bases, and 12 bases lay between the germline ends. The chain's CDR3 is CATSDSDIRTYNEQFV. CDR3 bases: TGTGCCACCAGTGATTCTGACATTCGGACCTACAATGAGCAGTTCGTC.

This clonotype was picked up many times. Germline is not matched at one junction end, which may reflect a read error. The chain is built from TRBV5-1 and TRBJ2-7, with D possibly TRBD1 on 6 matching bases. The CDR3 length is 14 residues. Germline loops: CDR1 SGHRS, CDR2 YFSETQ. CDR3 loop: CASSLEGQSYEQYF. CDR3 DNA sequence: TGTGCCAGCAGCTTAGAAGGACAGAGTTACGAGCAGTACTTC.

The chain has TRBV4-2 and TRBJ2-7, with D possibly matching TRBD2 (5 bases). Looked up from germline, CDR1 is LGHNA and CDR2 is YNFKEQ. The length of the CDR3 is 15 residues. Trimming stripped 0 bases from V and 3 bases from J, with 12 bases between. In DNA, the CDR3 is TGTGCCAGCAGCCAAGAGGCGGACTGGGTCTACGAGCAGTACTTC. It translates to CASSQEADWVYEQYF.

The V and J genes are TRBV7-3 and TRBJ2-1; 14 bases map to TRBD2. Germline V gene lookup returns CDR1 SGHTA and CDR2 FQGTGA. The V and J ends lost 6 bases and 8 bases, in that order; junction bases with no gene match: 6. The CDR3 loop spans 15 amino acids. The CDR3 sequence: CASSFLGLAGDEQFF. The CDR3 bases are TGTGCCAGCAGTTTCTTGGGACTAGCGGGAGATGAGCAGTTCTTC. Full variable domain (outside the CDR3, taken from reference TRBV7-3 and TRBJ2-1): GAGVSQTPSNKVTEKGKYVELRCDPISGHTALYWYRQSLGQGPEFLIYFQGTGAADDSGLPNDRFFAVRPEGSVSTLKIQRTERGDSAVYLCASSFLGLAGDEQFFGPGTRLTVL.

The chain joins TRBV30 to TRBJ1-2; D ambiguous. The CDR3 covers 14 residues. The V end lost 4 bases, the J end lost 4 bases, and 16 bases lay between the germline ends. Germline V gene sequence: CDR1 GTSNPN, CDR2 SVGIG (reference sequence). CDR3 coding DNA: TGTGCCTGGAACACGGGTCGACCGGTCTATGGCTACACCTTC. As protein: CAWNTGRPVYGYTF.

This clonotype was counted at least ten times. The chain is built from TRBV29-1 and TRBJ1-2; maybe TRBD1 (6 bases). Germline V gene lookup returns CDR1 SQVTM and CDR2 ANQGSEA. The CDR3 runs to 15 residues. Trimming pared 6 bases from V and 4 bases from J, leaving 21 bases between. The CDR3 DNA reads TGCAGCGTCCCCCGGGGGGCTCTACCGGGCTATGGCTACACCTTC. As protein: CSVPRGALPGYGYTF.

This sequence joins TRBV28 and TRBJ2-7; TRBD2 might be the D (6 bases). The ends were cut back, 6 bases at V and 2 bases at J, with 8 bases in the middle. The CDR3 spans 12 residues. In germline, CDR1 is MDHEN, CDR2 SYDVKM. The CDR3 protein is CASREGTYEQYF. As DNA, the CDR3 is TGTGCCAGCAGGGAGGGGACCTACGAGCAGTACTTC.

This clonotype was seen only a few times. The rearrangement links TRBV5-1 to TRBJ2-3; TRBD1 matches at 11 bases. V gave up 4 bases and J gave up 3 bases; unmatched junction bases: 10. Germline CDR1 reads SGHRS; CDR2 reads YFSETQ. The CDR3 covers 17 residues. CDR3 loop: CASSPTGQGAITDTQYF. Here the CDR3 DNA reads TGCGCCAGCAGCCCGACCGGACAGGGGGCGATAACAGATACGCAGTATTTT.

The table lists this clonotype with a few counts. V gene TRBV12-3 or TRBV12-4 combines with J gene TRBJ2-5; possibly TRBD1 for D (7 bases). The J call is uncertain, as TRBJ2-7 better fits the DNA end. The CDR3 is made up of 15 amino acids. The CDR3: CASSQGGPRPYEQYF. The CDR3 coding sequence is TGTGCCAGCAGCCAGGGGGGCCCCAGACCCTACGAGCAGTACTTC.

This chain links TRBV14 with TRBJ1-5; TRBD1 is a possible D gene (6 bases). The germline V gene encodes CDR1 SGHDN and CDR2 FVKESK. This CDR3 comprises 17 residues. The V and J ends lost 0 bases and 8 bases respectively, with 20 bases between them. The CDR3 bases are TGTGCCAGCAGCCAAGATGATCCGGGGCAGGGGAGCAAGCCCCAGCATTTT. It yields the protein CASSQDDPGQGSKPQHF.

The chain employs TRBV9 and TRBJ2-1; 8 nucleotides line up with TRBD1. V was pared by 4 bases and J by 9 bases, with 15 bases of the junction left unmatched. CDR1 is SGDLS and CDR2 is YYNGEE in the germline V gene. This CDR3 has 16 amino acids. CDR3 nucleotides: TGTGCCAGCAGCCCCAAGGCGAACAGGGGGGTTGGTGAGCAGTTCTTC. Protein sequence: CASSPKANRGVGEQFF.

The J gene is TRBJ1-6, the V gene TRBV4-1; D perhaps matches TRBD1 (5 bases). This CDR3 is 16 amino acids long. Deletions cut 1 base from V and 9 bases from J, with 16 bases between. Germline CDR1 MGHRA, CDR2 YSYEKL. The CDR3 nucleotides are TGCGCCAGCAGCCAAGTAGAGCAGGGTGGAATTTCACCCCTCCACTTT. Its protein product is CASSQVEQGGISPLHF.

This clonotype was seen more than once but under ten times. The chain combines TRBV27 with TRBJ2-3; TRBD2 agrees at 15 bases. The germline V gene has CDR1 MNHEY and CDR2 SMNVEV (reference sequence). Trimming cost V 4 bases and J 3 bases; bases outside gene matches: 8. CDR3 length equals 18 residues. CDR3 region: CASSSSRGLAGGTDTQYF. The DNA for the CDR3 is TGTGCCAGCAGTTCATCTCGGGGACTAGCGGGAGGAACAGATACGCAGTATTTT.

J is TRBJ1-1 and V is TRBV5-1, with 7 bases fitting TRBD1. V lost 3 bases to trimming and J lost 1 base; unmatched junction nucleotides: 6. The CDR3 sequence is 15 residues long. Germline CDR1 is SGHRS and CDR2 is YFSETQ. The CDR3 reads CASSSQGQKNTEAFF. CDR3 coding DNA: TGCGCCAGCAGCTCCCAGGGACAGAAGAACACTGAAGCTTTCTTT.

The chain carries TRBV18 and TRBJ2-3; weak D call: TRBD1 (5 bases). This CDR3 contains 15 residues. The V end was cut by 6 bases, the J end by 4 bases, with 17 bases between. The germline V gene encodes CDR1 KGHSH and CDR2 LQKENI. This chain's CDR3 is CASSPGRGAADTQYF. CDR3 sequence (DNA): TGTGCCAGCTCCCCCGGTAGGGGTGCAGCAGATACGCAGTATTTT.

Worth noting for this clonotype: This sequence may be a read error, since a much larger clone differs from it by one base. The V call is TRBV11-2, the J call TRBJ1-2, with a weak D call TRBD1 (5 bases). The length of the CDR3 is 16 residues. Germline V gene data show CDR1 as SGHAT and CDR2 as FQNNGV. V shed 1 base and J shed 8 bases, with 20 bases lying between them. CDR3 sequence reads: CASSLALFRDSGGYTF. CDR3 DNA: TGTGCCAGCAGCTTAGCCCTCTTCAGGGACTCGGGGGGCTACACCTTC.

This clonotype was seen more than once but under ten times. The rearrangement joins TRBV14 to TRBJ2-6, with 8 bases fitting TRBD1. This CDR3 has 16 amino acids. Looked up from germline, CDR1 is SGHDN and CDR2 is FVKESK. After removal of 5 bases from V and 0 bases from J, the junction contained 3 bases not matched to a gene. The CDR3 bases are TGTGCCAGCAGCTCAGGGGGCTTCTCTGGGGCCAACGTCCTGACTTTC. Its translation is CASSSGGFSGANVLTF.

CDR3 amino acids: CASSSLGGGNEQFF. In nucleotides, the CDR3 is TGTGCCAGCAGCTCCCTCGGGGGAGGAAATGAGCAGTTCTTC. The chain links TRBV11-2 to TRBJ2-1; perhaps TRBD2 as D (6 bases). The CDR3 sequence is 14 residues long. Germline CDR1 SGHAT, CDR2 FQNNGV. Trimming pared 4 bases from V and 7 bases from J, leaving 14 bases between. Together with reference TRBV11-2 and TRBJ2-1, the CDR3 gives the full variable domain: EAGVAQSPRYKIIEKRQSVAFWCNPISGHATLYWYQQILGQGPKLLIQFQNNGVVDDSQLPKDRFSAERLKGVDSTLKIQPAKLEDSAVYLCASSSLGGGNEQFFGPGTRLTVL.

V usage is TRBV4-1 and J usage is TRBJ1-2; 9 bases line up with TRBD1. V lost 3 bases, J lost 6 bases, and 8 bases stayed unmatched. The CDR3 consists of 15 residues. Germline CDR1 reads MGHRA; CDR2 reads YSYEKL. CDR3 sequence: CASSQATGGADGYTF. As DNA, the CDR3 is TGCGCCAGCAGCCAGGCTACAGGGGGCGCAGATGGCTACACCTTC.

V usage is TRBV5-1 and J usage is TRBJ2-7, with 7 bases fitting TRBD2. V lost 6 bases to trimming and J lost 3 bases; unmatched junction nucleotides: 12. Germline CDR1 SGHRS, CDR2 YFSETQ. The CDR3 is 15 amino acids. The CDR3 loop reads CASTVGASGNYEQYF. CDR3 DNA sequence: TGCGCCAGCACGGTGGGCGCTAGCGGAAACTACGAGCAGTACTTC.